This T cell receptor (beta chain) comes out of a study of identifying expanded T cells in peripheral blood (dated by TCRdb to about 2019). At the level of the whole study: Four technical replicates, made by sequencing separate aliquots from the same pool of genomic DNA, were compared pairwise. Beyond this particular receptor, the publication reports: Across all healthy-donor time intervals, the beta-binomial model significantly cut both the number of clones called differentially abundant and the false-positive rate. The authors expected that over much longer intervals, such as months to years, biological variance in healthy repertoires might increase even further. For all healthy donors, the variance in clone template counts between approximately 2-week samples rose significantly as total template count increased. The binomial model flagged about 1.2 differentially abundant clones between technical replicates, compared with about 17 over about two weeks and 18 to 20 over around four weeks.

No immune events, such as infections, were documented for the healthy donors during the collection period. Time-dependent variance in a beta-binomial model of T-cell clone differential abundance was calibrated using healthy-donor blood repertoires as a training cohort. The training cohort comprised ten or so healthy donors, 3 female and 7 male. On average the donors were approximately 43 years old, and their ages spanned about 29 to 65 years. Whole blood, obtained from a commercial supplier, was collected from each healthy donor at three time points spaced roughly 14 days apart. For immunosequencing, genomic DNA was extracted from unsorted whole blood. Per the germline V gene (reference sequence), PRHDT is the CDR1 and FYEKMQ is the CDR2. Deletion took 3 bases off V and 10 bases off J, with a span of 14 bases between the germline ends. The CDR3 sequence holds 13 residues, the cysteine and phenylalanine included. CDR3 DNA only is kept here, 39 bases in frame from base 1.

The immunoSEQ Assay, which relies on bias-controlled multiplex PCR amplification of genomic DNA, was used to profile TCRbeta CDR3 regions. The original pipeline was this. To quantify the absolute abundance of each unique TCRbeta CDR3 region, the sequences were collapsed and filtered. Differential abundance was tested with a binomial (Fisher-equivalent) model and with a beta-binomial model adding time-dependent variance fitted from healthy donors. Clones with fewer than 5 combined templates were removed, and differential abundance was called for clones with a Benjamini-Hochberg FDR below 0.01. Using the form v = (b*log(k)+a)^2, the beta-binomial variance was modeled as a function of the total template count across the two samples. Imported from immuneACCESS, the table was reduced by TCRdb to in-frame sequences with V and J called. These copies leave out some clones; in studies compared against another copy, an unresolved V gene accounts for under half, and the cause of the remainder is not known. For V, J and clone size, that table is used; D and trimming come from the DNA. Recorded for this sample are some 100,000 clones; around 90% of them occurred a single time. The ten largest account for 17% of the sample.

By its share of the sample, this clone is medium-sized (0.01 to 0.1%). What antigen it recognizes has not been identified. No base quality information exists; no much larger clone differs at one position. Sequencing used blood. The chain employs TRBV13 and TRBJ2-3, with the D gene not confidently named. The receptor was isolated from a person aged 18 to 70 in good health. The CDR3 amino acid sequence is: CASSFLGFEAQYF. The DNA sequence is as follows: TGTGCCAGCAGCTTTTTGGGGTTTGAAGCGCAGTATTTT. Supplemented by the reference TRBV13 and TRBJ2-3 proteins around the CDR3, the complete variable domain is AAGVIQSPRHLIKEKRETATLKCYPIPRHDTVYWYQQGPGQDPQFLISFYEKMQSDKGSIPDRFSAQQFSDYHSELNMSSLELGDSALYFCASSFLGFEAQYFGPGTRLTVL.